The T cell receptor (beta chain) under discussion was sequenced for a study of blood T cells in healthy people across ages. General study points: Investigators treated diversity estimates from one million T cells as underestimates. In long-lived donors, naive CD4+ cell counts and diversity exceeded those of aged donors.

Then a second PCR, running roughly 7 to 12 cycles, was carried out with a sample-barcoded 5' primer and a J-beta primer mix. TCRdb independently ran MiXCR on the 5' RACE reads; one entry per CDR3 protein. This sample has 600,000 to 850,000 distinct CDR3 sequences; 40% to 45% occur once, and the top ten carry around a fifth. This clonotype was detected a few times. What it binds is not known. This TCR was sampled from a woman in her sixties in good health. Sample: blood.

The CDR3: CASSQRPGGRDNEQFF. The CDR3, as DNA: TGCGCCAGCAGCCAGCGTCCAGGGGGAAGAGACAATGAGCAGTTCTTC. This chain links TRBV4-3 with TRBJ2-1, with 7 positions matching TRBD1. V lost 3 bases to trimming and J lost 5 bases; unmatched junction nucleotides: 10. This CDR3 spans 16 amino acids. Germline CDR1 and CDR2: LGHNA and YSLEER.